This TCR beta chain was captured in a study of spatial heterogeneity in lung cancer. Time point: blood at routine non-recurrence follow-up after resection. Unsorted whole RNA samples from tumor, nontumor lung or frozen PBMC were sequenced. One entry per CDR3 protein results from TCRdb running MiXCR on the 5' RACE reads. This sample has some 54,000 distinct CDR3 sequences; around 7% occur once, and the top ten carry around 38%. The CDR3 sequence is 16 residues long. The V gene lost 5 bases and the J gene lost 4 bases, with 18 bases spanning the gap. Germline CDR1 is MNHEY and CDR2 is SMNVEV (reference sequence).

The V and J genes are TRBV27 and TRBJ2-1; the D call may be TRBD1 or TRBD2 (6 bases each). The sample here was PBMCs, taken at follow-up. The TCR comes from a female donor with early-stage non-small cell lung cancer. The CDR3 sequence: CASSPTPGAGYNEQFF. The DNA for the CDR3 is TGTGCCAGCAGTCCCACCCCAGGGGCGGGATACAATGAGCAGTTCTTC.